This paragraph covers one T cell receptor (beta chain) sequence. The antigen is unknown. These data belong to a study of cytomegalovirus exposure and HLA in healthy donors. In the study overall: The 120 or so validation repertoires used the same platform as the approximately 700 first-cohort repertoires (as reported by a later analysis). Study-wide findings and caveats: Cytomegalovirus-associated TCR beta chains were listed, numbering 150 to 200. Many donors shared some public TCRs, even though most TCR sequences were rare. In vitro data verified a few CMV-associated chains as specific for CMV antigens.

This CDR3 has 15 amino acids. Germline lookup yields CDR1 SQVTM and CDR2 ANQGSEA. V trimming: 3 bases; J trimming: 3 bases; junction bases outside the gene matches: 9. The protocol was immunoSEQ multiplex PCR, while the TCRdb copy is restricted to in-frame clones and leaves out a portion. This sample carries some 130,000 clones, approximately 89% of them seen once, and the ten largest clones take approximately 1.2%. The receptor's source is a woman younger than 30 in good health and CMV-seronegative. J is TRBJ1-1 and V is TRBV29-1, with 8 bases that match TRBD1. Input material: PBMCs. The DNA for the CDR3 is TGCAGCGTTGAGGGGGATGGACAGGGCTACACTGAAGCTTTCTTT. This codes for CSVEGDGQGYTEAFF.